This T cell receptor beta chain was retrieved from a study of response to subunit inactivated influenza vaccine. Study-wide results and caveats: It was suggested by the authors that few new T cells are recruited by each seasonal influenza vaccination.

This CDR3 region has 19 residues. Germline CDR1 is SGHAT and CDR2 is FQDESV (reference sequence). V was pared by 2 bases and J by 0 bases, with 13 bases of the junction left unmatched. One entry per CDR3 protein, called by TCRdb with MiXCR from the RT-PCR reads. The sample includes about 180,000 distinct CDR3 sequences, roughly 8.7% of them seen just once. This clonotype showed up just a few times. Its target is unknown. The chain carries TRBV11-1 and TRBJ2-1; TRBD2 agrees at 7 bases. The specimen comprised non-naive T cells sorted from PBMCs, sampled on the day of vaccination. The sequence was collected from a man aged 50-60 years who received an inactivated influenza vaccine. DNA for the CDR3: TGTGCCAGCAGCTTAAGGTTTAAGAGCGGGATAAGCTCCTACAATGAGCAGTTCTTC. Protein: CASSLRFKSGISSYNEQFF.